Listed below are T cell receptor beta chains from one sample, sequenced in a study of identical twins. Each CDR3 protein gets one entry after TCRdb re-called the 5' RACE reads with MiXCR. The table includes about 1.7 million distinct CDR3 sequences, under 35% detected once. The material sequenced was cord blood. The receptors come from a newborn girl in good health. Each CDR3 is given with its conserved first and last residue. The order of the fields is CDR3 DNA, CDR3 protein, clone size, D gene, V gene, J gene. The D gene is left open where the match is weak. Expanded clones are given a class, and other clones once, few, many or no size at all.

CDR3nt: TGTGCCAGCAGCCAACAGGTGAACACTGAAGCTTTCTTT; CDR3aa: CASSQQVNTEAFF; abundance: few; d_gene: .; v_gene: TRBV14; j_gene: TRBJ1-1
CDR3nt: TGCAGTGCTACACAGCATAACTATGGCTACACCTTC; CDR3aa: CSATQHNYGYTF; abundance: .; d_gene: .; v_gene: TRBV20-1; j_gene: TRBJ1-2
CDR3nt: TGCAGCGTTCGGTGGGACACCTATGGCTACACCTTC; CDR3aa: CSVRWDTYGYTF; abundance: .; d_gene: .; v_gene: TRBV29-1; j_gene: TRBJ1-2
CDR3nt: TGTGCCAGCAGCTTAAGACCGACTAGCCGTACAGATACGCAGTATTTT; CDR3aa: CASSLRPTSRTDTQYF; abundance: .; d_gene: TRBD2; v_gene: TRBV7-6; j_gene: TRBJ2-3
CDR3nt: TGCGGCGTTGAAGATTTCGGTGAGCAGTTCTTC; CDR3aa: CGVEDFGEQFF; abundance: .; d_gene: .; v_gene: TRBV29-1; j_gene: TRBJ2-1
CDR3nt: TGTGCTACCAGTGATTCAACGACAGGGCTTAATGAAAAACTGTTTTTT; CDR3aa: CATSDSTTGLNEKLFF; abundance: .; d_gene: TRBD1; v_gene: TRBV24-1; j_gene: TRBJ1-4
CDR3nt: TGCAGTGCTAAGGGACAAGAGACCCAGTACTTC; CDR3aa: CSAKGQETQYF; abundance: .; d_gene: .; v_gene: TRBV20-1; j_gene: TRBJ2-5
CDR3nt: TGCGCCAGCAGCTTCCTAGCGGGAGGGGACGAGCAGTACTTC; CDR3aa: CASSFLAGGDEQYF; abundance: .; d_gene: TRBD2; v_gene: TRBV5-1; j_gene: TRBJ2-7
CDR3nt: TGTGCCAGTACTGACTTAGGATTCCCGGAGACCCAGTACTTC; CDR3aa: CASTDLGFPETQYF; abundance: few; d_gene: .; v_gene: TRBV19; j_gene: TRBJ2-5
CDR3nt: TGTGCCAGCAGCGTAGGTGGCAGCGGACTCACAGATACGCAGTATTTT; CDR3aa: CASSVGGSGLTDTQYF; abundance: few; d_gene: .; v_gene: TRBV9; j_gene: TRBJ2-3
CDR3nt: TGTGCCAGCAATACGGGACTAGGTCCGTACTTC; CDR3aa: CASNTGLGPYF; abundance: once; d_gene: TRBD2; v_gene: TRBV2; j_gene: TRBJ2-5
CDR3nt: TGTGCCAGCAGTTTGACTAGCGGGGGGGCCGGGGAGCTGTTTTTT; CDR3aa: CASSLTSGGAGELFF; abundance: few; d_gene: TRBD2; v_gene: TRBV12-3/TRBV12-4; j_gene: TRBJ2-2
CDR3nt: TGCGCCAGCAGCTCAGAGTCTCCTAGCGGGGGCACGTACAATGAGCAGTACTTC; CDR3aa: CASSSESPSGGTYNEQYF; abundance: .; d_gene: TRBD2; v_gene: TRBV5-1; j_gene: TRBJ2-7
CDR3nt: TGTGCCAGCAGCGCGCAGATTGAGCAGTTCTTC; CDR3aa: CASSAQIEQFF; abundance: few; d_gene: .; v_gene: TRBV7-2; j_gene: TRBJ2-1
CDR3nt: TGTGCCAGCAGCCGACTAGCCCGAGGGCACGAGCAGTACTTC; CDR3aa: CASSRLARGHEQYF; abundance: few; d_gene: TRBD2; v_gene: TRBV27; j_gene: TRBJ2-7
CDR3nt: TGTGCCAGCAGTTTCCGGGACAGGGCCGGCTACACCTTC; CDR3aa: CASSFRDRAGYTF; abundance: .; d_gene: TRBD1; v_gene: TRBV27; j_gene: TRBJ1-2
CDR3nt: TGTGCCAGCTCAACGGGGGGGACCAAGGGAGGAAATGAGCAGTACTTC; CDR3aa: CASSTGGTKGGNEQYF; abundance: .; d_gene: TRBD2; v_gene: TRBV18; j_gene: TRBJ2-5
CDR3nt: TGCAGTGCTAGACAACCGCTCTCAGGGGGGGGATCCTACAATGAGCAGTTCTTC; CDR3aa: CSARQPLSGGGSYNEQFF; abundance: .; d_gene: .; v_gene: TRBV20-1; j_gene: TRBJ2-1
CDR3nt: TGTGCCAGCAGTTTACAGGAGGCGCAGTATTTT; CDR3aa: CASSLQEAQYF; abundance: many; d_gene: .; v_gene: TRBV28; j_gene: TRBJ2-3
CDR3nt: TGTGCCAGCAGCTTAGGCCCTCAAAGCGGCCTAAGGAACAATGAGCAGTTCTTC; CDR3aa: CASSLGPQSGLRNNEQFF; abundance: few; d_gene: .; v_gene: TRBV11-2; j_gene: TRBJ2-1
CDR3nt: TGCAGTGCTGCCGGACTAGCGGGAGGGGTATACGAGCAGTACTTC; CDR3aa: CSAAGLAGGVYEQYF; abundance: few; d_gene: TRBD2; v_gene: TRBV20-1; j_gene: TRBJ2-7
CDR3nt: TGTAGTCAGCTCGAACTAGCGGGGGGGCTCCCGGCCTACAATGAGCAGTTCTTC; CDR3aa: CSQLELAGGLPAYNEQFF; abundance: .; d_gene: TRBD2; v_gene: TRBV11-2; j_gene: TRBJ2-1
CDR3nt: TGTGCCAGCAGCCTTATTGGGAGGGCCCACGAGCAGTACTTC; CDR3aa: CASSLIGRAHEQYF; abundance: .; d_gene: TRBD2; v_gene: TRBV3-1; j_gene: TRBJ2-7
CDR3nt: TGTGCCAGCAGTTACTCGGGGAGTCGTAGTGGCTACACCTTC; CDR3aa: CASSYSGSRSGYTF; abundance: .; d_gene: .; v_gene: TRBV6-2/TRBV6-3; j_gene: TRBJ1-2
CDR3nt: TGTGCCAGCAGCCCATGGGGGGGAGGGCTGGTCACCGGGGAGCTGTTTTTT; CDR3aa: CASSPWGGGLVTGELFF; abundance: .; d_gene: TRBD2; v_gene: TRBV12-3/TRBV12-4; j_gene: TRBJ2-2
CDR3nt: TGTGCCAGCAGAATCGCCCAGGGGAGTTCACCCCTCCACTTT; CDR3aa: CASRIAQGSSPLHF; abundance: .; d_gene: .; v_gene: TRBV7-2; j_gene: TRBJ1-6
CDR3nt: TGTGCCATCCACGAGTCGGGCAGCACAGATACGCAGTATTTT; CDR3aa: CAIHESGSTDTQYF; abundance: few; d_gene: .; v_gene: TRBV10-3; j_gene: TRBJ2-3
CDR3nt: TGCGCCAGCAGGGGGTGGCAGGGAAAAAACATTCAGTACTTC; CDR3aa: CASRGWQGKNIQYF; abundance: few; d_gene: .; v_gene: TRBV4-1; j_gene: TRBJ2-4
CDR3nt: TGTGCCAGCAGCCAATTTCCGGCTAATGAGCAGTTCTTC; CDR3aa: CASSQFPANEQFF; abundance: .; d_gene: .; v_gene: TRBV3-1; j_gene: TRBJ2-1
CDR3nt: TGTGCCAGCGGTCCCCACTACTATGGCTACACCTTC; CDR3aa: CASGPHYYGYTF; abundance: few; d_gene: .; v_gene: TRBV9; j_gene: TRBJ1-2
CDR3nt: TGTGCCAGCACCACCGGGACTAGGGGGTTCTTC; CDR3aa: CASTTGTRGFF; abundance: .; d_gene: TRBD2; v_gene: TRBV6-1; j_gene: TRBJ2-1
CDR3nt: TGCGCCAGCAGCCAAGATGAAAGGGATACGCAGTATTTT; CDR3aa: CASSQDERDTQYF; abundance: few; d_gene: .; v_gene: TRBV4-1; j_gene: TRBJ2-3
CDR3nt: TGTGCTAGCAGCCCCTCCCCGACAGGGCCCTACGAGCAGTACTTC; CDR3aa: CASSPSPTGPYEQYF; abundance: few; d_gene: TRBD1; v_gene: TRBV7-7; j_gene: TRBJ2-7
CDR3nt: TGTGCCAGTAGTAAGGGACTAGCGGGGGGTCCGGAGCAGTTATTC; CDR3aa: CASSKGLAGGPEQLF; abundance: .; d_gene: TRBD2; v_gene: TRBV19; j_gene: TRBJ2-1
CDR3nt: TGTGCCAGCAGCCGTGGGGTCGTCGGACCCGTTTCTTCCTACGAGCAGTACTTC; CDR3aa: CASSRGVVGPVSSYEQYF; abundance: many; d_gene: .; v_gene: TRBV3-1; j_gene: TRBJ2-7
CDR3nt: TGTGCCAGCAGTCGGTTACAAGGTACAAGCTACGAGCAGTACTTC; CDR3aa: CASSRLQGTSYEQYF; abundance: many; d_gene: .; v_gene: TRBV28; j_gene: TRBJ2-7
CDR3nt: TGTGCCAGCAGCTTGGGTGCTAGCGGCCGGGTCAACAATGAGCAGTTCTTC; CDR3aa: CASSLGASGRVNNEQFF; abundance: .; d_gene: TRBD2; v_gene: TRBV5-4; j_gene: TRBJ2-1
CDR3nt: TGTGCCAGCAGCCCTAAGGCAGATACGCAGTATTTT; CDR3aa: CASSPKADTQYF; abundance: .; d_gene: .; v_gene: TRBV27; j_gene: TRBJ2-3
CDR3nt: TGTGCCAGCAGTTTCCCAGCGAGAGTCGGGTACGAGCAGTACTTC; CDR3aa: CASSFPARVGYEQYF; abundance: .; d_gene: .; v_gene: TRBV28; j_gene: TRBJ2-7
CDR3nt: TGCAGTGCCCACAGACAGGGCCCTGGCTACACCTTC; CDR3aa: CSAHRQGPGYTF; abundance: .; d_gene: TRBD1; v_gene: TRBV20-1; j_gene: TRBJ1-2
CDR3nt: TGTGCCAGCAGCCGGGGACCTGATACGCAGTATTTT; CDR3aa: CASSRGPDTQYF; abundance: many; d_gene: .; v_gene: TRBV3-1; j_gene: TRBJ2-3
CDR3nt: TGTGCCAGCAGTTACGGGCCGGCCTCCCGGGAGCTGTTTTTT; CDR3aa: CASSYGPASRELFF; abundance: .; d_gene: .; v_gene: TRBV6-6; j_gene: TRBJ2-2
CDR3nt: TGTGCCAGCATCCCCCCGAGGCAGATGAACACTGAAGCTTTCTTT; CDR3aa: CASIPPRQMNTEAFF; abundance: .; d_gene: .; v_gene: TRBV6-6; j_gene: TRBJ1-1
CDR3nt: TGTGCCAGCAGCTCCTCGGACTTCCAAGAGACCCAGTACTTC; CDR3aa: CASSSSDFQETQYF; abundance: .; d_gene: .; v_gene: TRBV7-2; j_gene: TRBJ2-5
CDR3nt: TGCAGCGCTAGACGGACAGCCCAAGAGACCCAGTACTTC; CDR3aa: CSARRTAQETQYF; abundance: .; d_gene: .; v_gene: TRBV20-1; j_gene: TRBJ2-5
CDR3nt: TGCGCCAGCAGTTCCGGGACAGGACATTCACCCCTCCACTTT; CDR3aa: CASSSGTGHSPLHF; abundance: few; d_gene: TRBD1; v_gene: TRBV5-1; j_gene: TRBJ1-6
CDR3nt: TGTGCCAGCAGCTTAACCAAAGGGGACCCTTCGATTGGGGATACGCAGTATTTT; CDR3aa: CASSLTKGDPSIGDTQYF; abundance: .; d_gene: .; v_gene: TRBV7-8; j_gene: TRBJ2-3
CDR3nt: TGCAGTGCCACCGTCAAATACAATGAGCAGTTCTTC; CDR3aa: CSATVKYNEQFF; abundance: .; d_gene: .; v_gene: TRBV20-1; j_gene: TRBJ2-1
CDR3nt: TGTGCCAGCAGTTTCCGGAAGAGGGATACGCAGTATTTT; CDR3aa: CASSFRKRDTQYF; abundance: many; d_gene: .; v_gene: TRBV27; j_gene: TRBJ2-3
CDR3nt: TGTGCCAGTAGTATGGCAGCAACTAATGAAAAACTGTTTTTT; CDR3aa: CASSMAATNEKLFF; abundance: .; d_gene: .; v_gene: TRBV19; j_gene: TRBJ1-4
CDR3nt: TGTGCCAGCAGCCAGAAAGGATGGAACACTGAAGCTTTCTTT; CDR3aa: CASSQKGWNTEAFF; abundance: .; d_gene: .; v_gene: TRBV14; j_gene: TRBJ1-1
CDR3nt: TGTGCCACCAGCAGAGATTCTCGCTACGAGCAGTACTTC; CDR3aa: CATSRDSRYEQYF; abundance: .; d_gene: .; v_gene: TRBV15; j_gene: TRBJ2-7
CDR3nt: TGCGCCAGCAGCCCCAGGGGACTAGCGGACACAGATACGCAGTATTTT; CDR3aa: CASSPRGLADTDTQYF; abundance: few; d_gene: TRBD2; v_gene: TRBV5-1; j_gene: TRBJ2-3
CDR3nt: TGTGCCAGCAGCTTAGCTCGACTAGCGGGAGTGCAGTTCTTC; CDR3aa: CASSLARLAGVQFF; abundance: .; d_gene: TRBD2; v_gene: TRBV7-9; j_gene: TRBJ2-1
CDR3nt: TGCGCCAGCAGCAGACTACCTGGAAACATTCAGTACTTC; CDR3aa: CASSRLPGNIQYF; abundance: many; d_gene: .; v_gene: TRBV4-1; j_gene: TRBJ2-4